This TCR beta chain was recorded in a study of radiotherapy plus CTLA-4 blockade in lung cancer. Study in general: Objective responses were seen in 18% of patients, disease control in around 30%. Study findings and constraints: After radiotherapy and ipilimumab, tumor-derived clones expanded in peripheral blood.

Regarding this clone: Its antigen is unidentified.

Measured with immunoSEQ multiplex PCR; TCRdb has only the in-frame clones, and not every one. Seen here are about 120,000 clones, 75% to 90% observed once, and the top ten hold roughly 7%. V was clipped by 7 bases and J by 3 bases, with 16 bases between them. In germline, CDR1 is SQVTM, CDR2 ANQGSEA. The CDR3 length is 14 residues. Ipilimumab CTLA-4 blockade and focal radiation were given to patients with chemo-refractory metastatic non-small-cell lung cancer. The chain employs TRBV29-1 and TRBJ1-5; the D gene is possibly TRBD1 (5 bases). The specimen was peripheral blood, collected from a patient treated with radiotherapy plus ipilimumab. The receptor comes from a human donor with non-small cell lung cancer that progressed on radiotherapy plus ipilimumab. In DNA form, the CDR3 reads TGCAGCGACACCGGGACGCTGGCCAATCAGCCCCAGCATTTT. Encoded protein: CSDTGTLANQPQHF. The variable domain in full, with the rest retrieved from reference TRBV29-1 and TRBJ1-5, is SAVISQKPSRDICQRGTSLTIQCQVDSQVTMMFWYRQQPGQSLTLIATANQGSEATYESGFVIDKFPISRPNLTFSTLTVSNMSPEDSSIYLCSDTGTLANQPQHFGDGTRLSIL.